This T cell receptor beta chain stems from a study of blood T cell repertoires in COVID-19. Data came from immunoSEQ multiplex PCR; TCRdb stores just in-frame clones and leaves some out. The table shows around 290,000 clones, with around nine tenths occurring only once. The sample consisted of PBMCs or T cells enriched from blood (not recorded which). This clonotype originated in a woman aged 18-35 years who had recovered from COVID-19.

The CDR3 sequence is CASSQATSGSLTYEQYF. Here the CDR3 DNA reads TGTGCCAGCAGCCAAGCGACTAGCGGGAGCCTTACCTACGAGCAGTACTTC. The V and J genes are TRBV4-2 and TRBJ2-7; 12 bases are shared with TRBD2. Germline CDR1 and CDR2: LGHNA and YNFKEQ. V was pared by 1 base and J by 2 bases, with 6 bases of the junction left unmatched. The CDR3 runs to 17 residues.